The present T cell receptor beta chain was sequenced within a study of CD8 T cells in ankylosing spondylitis. The CDR3 runs 17 residues. Per the germline V gene, CDR1 is MNHEY and CDR2 is SMNVEV (reference sequence). V was pared by 6 bases and J by 4 bases, with 17 bases of the junction left unmatched. Quantitative 5'-RACE was performed with molecular barcodes, and it yielded the TCR beta libraries. TCRdb called the 5' RACE reads again in MiXCR, with one record for every CDR3 protein. The table has 150,000 to 200,000 distinct CDR3 sequences, 15% to 20% seen once; the top ten hold 4.3%. The clonotype originates from a male donor aged 5-29 years with ankylosing spondylitis or in good health (not recorded which). Sequenced: blood, either unsorted or a sorted T cell fraction (not recorded which). The V gene is TRBV27, the J gene TRBJ1-2; 7 bases align to TRBD1. The CDR3 loop is CASSLRNRGVDAYGYTF. The CDR3, as DNA: TGTGCCAGCAGCCTAAGGAACAGGGGAGTGGACGCCTATGGCTACACCTTC.